This TCR beta chain is from a study of blood T cell repertoires in COVID-19. As for the study in general: Sources were T cells, B-cell-depleted T cells, or PBMCs; the material itself was cDNA or gDNA.

Sequencing was performed with immunoSEQ multiplex PCR; in TCRdb, only in-frame clones are kept and a portion is missing. The sample has approximately 77,000 clones; roughly 80% are singletons. The sequenced sample consisted of peripheral blood. This sequence was found in a woman aged 60-75 years with acute or convalescent COVID-19.

This CDR3 reads CASSFASHGGETQYF. CDR3 DNA: TGTGCCAGCAGCTTTGCATCCCACGGGGGAGAGACCCAGTACTTC. The V gene is TRBV5-5, the J gene TRBJ2-5; TRBD2 is a possible D gene (6 bases). Germline CDR1 reads SGHKS; CDR2 reads YYEKEE (reference sequence). The length of the CDR3 is 15 residues. Trimming took off 2 bases at V and 4 bases at J, with 15 bases between the two ends.